The 29 T cell receptor beta chains below all came from one sample that was sequenced in a study of vaccination effects on CD4 cells after COVID-19. Following culture for about 11 days, CD4+ T cells were isolated. Antigens of these TCRs are unknown. TCRdb keeps only in-frame clones here, not all; method: immunoSEQ multiplex PCR. The sample has around 30,000 clones; 55% to 65% are singletons. The sample here was CD4+ T cells from PBMCs cultured without peptide, taken before COVID-19 vaccination. These receptors all stem from a human donor who received a COVID-19 vaccine.

The V call is TRBV2, the J call TRBJ2-7, with D possibly called TRBD1 or TRBD2 (5 bases each). The V and J ends lost 3 bases and 4 bases respectively, with 13 bases between them. CDR3 length equals 14 residues. Looked up from germline, CDR1 is SNHLY and CDR2 is FYNNEI. Written as DNA, the CDR3 is TGTGCCAGCAGTGATCTCGGGGCTCAGTACGAGCAGTACTTC. Its translation is CASSDLGAQYEQYF.

The chain links TRBV20-1 to TRBJ1-4, with TRBD1 matching 8 bases. With 3 bases clipped from V and 17 bases from J, the junction kept 8 bases outside the gene matches. CDR1 and CDR2 (germline): DFQATT, SNEGSKA (reference sequence). The CDR3 totals 11 residues. CDR3: CSASDGQGGFF. The CDR3 DNA reads as TGCAGTGCTAGTGACGGACAGGGAGGTTTTTTT.

The chain has TRBV5-1 and TRBJ2-1, with 9 bases fitting TRBD2. The CDR3 covers 16 residues. Unmatched junction bases numbered 12, after V lost 5 bases and J lost 6 bases. Germline lookup yields CDR1 SGHRS and CDR2 YFSETQ. DNA for the CDR3: TGCGCCAGCAGAAAACAGGGACTAGCCGAGGCCAATGAGCAGTTCTTC. It translates to CASRKQGLAEANEQFF. Looking up the rest from reference TRBV5-1 and TRBJ2-1 gives the full variable domain: KAGVTQTPRYLIKTRGQQVTLSCSPISGHRSVSWYQQTPGQGLQFLFEYFSETQRNKGNFPGRFSGRQFSNSRSEMNVSTLELGDSALYLCASRKQGLAEANEQFFGPGTRLTVL.

This clone is classed as medium-sized. The CDR3 DNA reads TGCGCCAGCAGCTTGACCACGCCGGGACAGGGGGCGCATTCAAACACCATATATTTT. This gives the protein CASSLTTPGQGAHSNTIYF. The J gene is TRBJ1-3, the V gene TRBV5-1; 12 nucleotides align to TRBD1. The ends lost 1 base at V and 6 bases at J; junction bases unmatched: 14. This CDR3 comprises 19 residues. CDR1 is SGHRS and CDR2 is YFSETQ in the germline V gene.

The chain recombines TRBV5-5 with TRBJ1-4; D not resolved. Trimming shortened V by 5 bases and J by 7 bases, and 18 bases separated the two germline ends. The CDR3 contains 15 residues. In germline, CDR1 is SGHKS, CDR2 YYEKEE (reference sequence). The CDR3 reads CASRFLGRESEKLFF. The CDR3 DNA reads TGTGCCAGCAGGTTTCTGGGAAGGGAAAGTGAAAAACTGTTTTTT.

The genes are TRBV5-8 and TRBJ2-6; D ambiguous. V was cut by 7 bases and J by 0 bases, with 14 bases left in between. This CDR3 spans 16 amino acids. Germline loops: CDR1 SGHTS, CDR2 YDEGEE. As DNA, the CDR3 is TGTGCCAGCCGTTCAGAAGGCCGCTCTGGGGCCAACGTCCTGACTTTC. Translating it yields CASRSEGRSGANVLTF.

The rearrangement links TRBV7-2 to TRBJ2-4, with D hard to call. The V end was cut by 5 bases, the J end by 0 bases, with 8 bases between. This CDR3 has 14 amino acids. Looked up from germline, CDR1 is SGHTA and CDR2 is FQGNSA. The CDR3 coding sequence is TGTGCCAGCAGCCCTCCACTAGCCAAAAACATTCAGTACTTC. It is translated as CASSPPLAKNIQYF.

The rearrangement links TRBV6-5 to TRBJ2-1, with D tentatively TRBD2 (5 bases). The CDR3 totals 15 residues. V was shortened by 7 bases and J by 0 bases, with 13 bases between the two germline ends. The germline V gene encodes CDR1 MNHEY and CDR2 SVGAGI. Written as DNA, the CDR3 is TGTGCCAGCACCTCTATGAGGGCCTCCTACAATGAGCAGTTCTTC. Amino acids: CASTSMRASYNEQFF.

CDR3: CASSLAGQGNGEKLFF. CDR3 nucleotides: TGCGCCAGCAGCTTGGCCGGGCAGGGTAACGGTGAAAAACTGTTTTTT. This sequence joins TRBV5-1 and TRBJ1-4; D perhaps matches TRBD1 (5 bases). Trimming removed 0 bases from V and 7 bases from J, with 16 bases in between. CDR3 length: 16 amino acids. CDR1 is SGHRS, CDR2 YFSETQ, per germline. The variable domain in full, completed from reference TRBV5-1 and TRBJ1-4, reads KAGVTQTPRYLIKTRGQQVTLSCSPISGHRSVSWYQQTPGQGLQFLFEYFSETQRNKGNFPGRFSGRQFSNSRSEMNVSTLELGDSALYLCASSLAGQGNGEKLFFGSGTQLSVL.

This clone has only a few counts. In DNA form, the CDR3 reads TGTGCCAGCAGTGAACCAGTCTCCTATAATTCACCCCTCCACTTT. Its translation: CASSEPVSYNSPLHF. The genes are TRBV25-1 and TRBJ1-6, with D unresolved. Trimming removed 2 bases at V and 0 bases at J, with 5 bases between. The germline CDR1 and CDR2 sequences are MGHDK and SYGVNS. The length of the CDR3 is 15 residues.

The chain couples TRBV5-1 to TRBJ2-1; no reliable D call. The CDR3 has 15 residues. V dropped 0 bases and J dropped 6 bases, with 13 bases sitting between them. The germline gives CDR1 SGHRS, CDR2 YFSETQ. The CDR3 spells CASSLVAQIGNEQFF. The CDR3, as DNA: TGCGCCAGCAGCTTGGTTGCCCAAATCGGCAATGAGCAGTTCTTC.

As DNA, the CDR3 is TGTGCCAGCAGTCGTACAGGGTCTGGGGTCGAGCAGTACTTC. This codes for CASSRTGSGVEQYF. This chain connects TRBV6-6 to TRBJ2-7; a possible D gene is TRBD1 (6 bases). The CDR3 has 14 amino acids. Looked up from germline, CDR1 is MNHNY and CDR2 is SVGAGI (reference sequence). Between the trimmed V and J ends, which lost 5 bases and 6 bases, there was a span of 17 bases.

This clone was seen more than once but under ten times. V usage is TRBV10-3 and J usage is TRBJ2-1, with TRBD2 matching 7 bases. CDR3 length: 12 residues. Per the germline V gene, CDR1 is ENHRY and CDR2 is SYGVKD. V lost 4 bases, J lost 10 bases, and 4 bases stayed unmatched. The CDR3 DNA sequence: TGTGCCATCAGTGGGACCGGGAGGGAGCAGTTCTTC. Its protein product is CAISGTGREQFF.

The V call is TRBV27, the J call TRBJ2-2; 7 nucleotides match TRBD2. The length of the CDR3 is 16 residues. V lost 1 base and J lost 4; bases outside the gene matches: 6. In germline, CDR1 is MNHEY, CDR2 SMNVEV (reference sequence). The CDR3 loop reads CASSLLGREGTGELFF. In DNA form, the CDR3 reads TGTGCCAGCAGTTTATTAGGCAGGGAGGGCACCGGGGAGCTGTTTTTT.

The chain combines TRBV19 with TRBJ1-4; maybe TRBD1 (6 bases). Trimming left V 5 bases short and J 4 bases short, with 11 bases between. There are 14 residues in the CDR3. Germline values: CDR1 LNHDA, CDR2 SQIVND (reference sequence). The CDR3 loop is CASSRDIHNEKLFF. The CDR3 coding sequence is TGTGCCAGTAGTCGGGACATTCATAATGAAAAACTGTTTTTT.

The chain joins TRBV6-5 to TRBJ1-6; D is uncertain. V lost 7 bases, J lost 7 bases, and 11 bases lay in between. The CDR3 has 13 residues. The germline V gene encodes CDR1 MNHEY and CDR2 SVGAGI. The CDR3 sequence: CASKFMWNSPLHF. The CDR3 DNA is TGTGCCAGCAAATTCATGTGGAATTCACCCCTCCACTTT.

DNA of the CDR3: TGTGCCAGCAGGGGGGGAACCTACGAGCAGTACTTC. The encoded protein is CASRGGTYEQYF. The genes are TRBV2 and TRBJ2-7, with D possibly TRBD2 on 6 matching bases. Per germline, CDR1 SNHLY and CDR2 FYNNEI. CDR3 length: 12 amino acids. V lost 6 bases and J lost 2, with 8 bases in between. Based on the CDR3 plus reference TRBV2 and TRBJ2-7, the full variable domain is EPEVTQTPSHQVTQMGQEVILRCVPISNHLYFYWYRQILGQKVEFLVSFYNNEISEKSEIFDDQFSVERPDGSNFTLKIRSTKLEDSAMYFCASRGGTYEQYFGPGTRLTVT.

The chain is built from TRBV6-5 and TRBJ2-3; either TRBD1 or TRBD2 may supply D (5 bases each). The CDR3 covers 15 residues. Germline V gives CDR1 MNHEY, CDR2 SVGAGI. V lost 6 bases, J lost 3 bases, and 16 bases lay in between. CDR3 coding DNA: TGTGCCAGCAGGGCCGGGGCCGTCAGGACAGATACGCAGTATTTT. The encoded protein is CASRAGAVRTDTQYF.

This clone was detected once. The chain has TRBV27 and TRBJ2-3; no clear D. Trimming removed 4 bases from V and 4 bases from J, with 15 bases in between. Germline lookup yields CDR1 MNHEY and CDR2 SMNVEV (reference sequence). CDR3 size: 15 residues. CDR3 sequence reads: CASSSVGDAPDTQYF. CDR3 nucleotide sequence: TGTGCCAGCAGTTCAGTAGGAGACGCACCAGATACGCAGTATTTT.

CDR3 in amino acids: CASSDGTYSNEQFF. CDR3 bases: TGTGCCAGCAGTGACGGCACTTACTCGAATGAGCAGTTCTTC. The rearrangement joins TRBV6-1 to TRBJ2-1; D unresolved. The V and J ends lost 3 bases and 7 bases respectively, with 13 bases between them. The CDR3 spans 14 residues. Germline values: CDR1 MNHNS, CDR2 SASEGT.

The chain employs TRBV24-1 and TRBJ2-5; possibly TRBD2 for D (6 bases). The V gene lost 4 bases and the J gene lost 2 bases, with 7 bases spanning the gap. The V gene's germline CDR1 is KGHDR and CDR2 SFDVKD. CDR3 length equals 13 residues. The CDR3 loop reads CATSDAGQETQYF. The DNA for the CDR3 is TGTGCCACCAGTGACGCGGGGCAAGAGACCCAGTACTTC.

This clone has only a few counts. This rearrangement joins TRBV6-5 to TRBJ1-5, with a tentative D call TRBD1 (5 bases). CDR1 is MNHEY and CDR2 is SVGAGI in the germline V gene. This CDR3 spans 15 amino acids. The V and J ends lost 7 bases and 7 bases respectively, with 20 bases between them. The CDR3 sequence is CASIGDGGLGQPQHF. In nucleotides, the CDR3 is TGTGCCAGCATTGGGGACGGGGGTTTGGGGCAGCCCCAGCATTTT.

This chain links TRBV2 with TRBJ1-1; unclear D gene. The germline V gene has CDR1 SNHLY and CDR2 FYNNEI. The CDR3 covers 15 residues. V lost 8 bases to trimming and J lost 1 base, with 17 bases between them. In DNA form, the CDR3 reads TGTGCCAGCGCGGGCCTCGCCGGACCGAACACTGAAGCTTTCTTT. It translates to CASAGLAGPNTEAFF.

This clone has more than one count but fewer than ten. This chain joins TRBV24-1 and TRBJ1-1; TRBD1 might be the D (5 bases). V lost 2 bases and J 2 bases, leaving 11 bases between the germline ends. The germline gives CDR1 KGHDR, CDR2 SFDVKD. The CDR3 contains 15 residues. CDR3 residues: CATSDWGGCNTEAFF. As DNA, the CDR3 is TGTGCCACCAGTGATTGGGGGGGATGTAACACTGAAGCTTTCTTT.

This chain joins TRBV19 and TRBJ2-1; no reliable D call. The CDR3 has 14 amino acids. Between the trimmed V and J ends, which lost 7 bases and 7 bases, there was a span of 17 bases. The germline V gene has CDR1 LNHDA and CDR2 SQIVND (reference sequence). As DNA, the CDR3 is TGTGCCAGTAAGTTCCAAGATTCTCGAAATGAGCAGTTCTTC. Amino acids: CASKFQDSRNEQFF.

The V and J genes are TRBV27 and TRBJ2-1; 8 positions agree with TRBD2. The CDR3 has 19 residues. Germline V gives CDR1 MNHEY, CDR2 SMNVEV (reference sequence). J was trimmed by 8 bases and V by 0 bases; bases with no gene match: 18. CDR3 bases: TGTGCCAGCAGTTTATCGACGTCACAAGGCGGGAGGAACATGGATGAGCAGTTCTTC. Its protein is CASSLSTSQGGRNMDEQFF.

CDR3 sequence reads: CASSMNTGELFF. The CDR3 coding sequence is TGTGCCAGTAGTATGAATACCGGGGAGCTGTTTTTT. The chain uses TRBV19 and TRBJ2-2; no reliable D call. Trimming pared 3 bases from V and 5 bases from J, leaving 4 bases between. This CDR3 contains 12 residues. Per germline, CDR1 LNHDA and CDR2 SQIVND (reference sequence).

The gene calls are TRBV9 and TRBJ2-6; TRBD1 matches at 8 bases. This CDR3 has 22 residues. Germline CDR1 SGDLS, CDR2 YYNGEE. The ends lost 0 bases at V and 0 bases at J; junction bases unmatched: 17. In DNA, the CDR3 is TGTGCCAGCAGCGTAGTCGCAGGTGGTGGGACAGGCCTAGGCTCTGGGGCCAACGTCCTGACTTTC. Protein: CASSVVAGGGTGLGSGANVLTF. The whole variable domain, filled in from reference TRBV9 and TRBJ2-6, reads DSGVTQTPKHLITATGQRVTLRCSPRSGDLSVYWYQQSLDQGLQFLIQYYNGEERAKGNILERFSAQQFPDLHSELNLSSLELGDSALYFCASSVVAGGGTGLGSGANVLTFGAGSRLTVL.

Only one count was recorded for this clone. The rearrangement uses TRBV27 and TRBJ1-5, with D perhaps matching TRBD1 (5 bases). V lost 4 bases and J 5 bases, leaving 15 bases between the germline ends. Germline loops: CDR1 MNHEY, CDR2 SMNVEV (reference sequence). The CDR3 length is 15 residues. The CDR3 spells CASSWAGDGYQPQHF. As DNA, the CDR3 is TGTGCCAGCAGTTGGGCCGGGGACGGTTATCAGCCCCAGCATTTT.